Listed below are T cell receptor beta chains from one sample, sequenced in a study of beta chain features in type 1 diabetes. Measured with immunoSEQ multiplex PCR; TCRdb has only the in-frame clones, and not every one. The table lists hundreds of thousands of clones, 10% to 15% of them singletons. The sequenced material came from naive CD4+ T cells from blood. These receptors were collected from a man between 18 and 29 years old in good health. The CDR3 runs from the conserved cysteine through the conserved F or W. D genes are given only for firm matches. The size entry is marked missing in some rows and otherwise reads once, few, many or a size class.

length: 18; D: -; V: TRBV28; J: TRBJ2-6; size: -; CDR3: CASTTGPGIVSGANVLTF; DNA: TGTGCCAGCACCACGGGCCCGGGGATTGTGTCTGGGGCCAACGTCCTGACTTTC
length: 17; D: TRBD1; V: TRBV5-6; J: TRBJ1-2; size: -; CDR3: CASSRTDRASIWYGYTF; DNA: TGTGCCAGCAGCCGAACGGACAGGGCCAGTATCTGGTATGGCTACACCTTC
length: 15; D: TRBD1; V: TRBV5-4; J: TRBJ2-5; size: few; CDR3: CASSQAQGAAETQYF; DNA: TGCGCCAGCAGCCAGGCCCAGGGGGCTGCGGAGACCCAGTACTTC
length: 16; D: TRBD2; V: TRBV5-1; J: TRBJ2-3; size: -; CDR3: CASSRALAGGTDTQYF; DNA: TGCGCCAGCAGCCGAGCCCTAGCGGGCGGAACAGATACGCAGTATTTT
length: 16; D: TRBD2; V: TRBV28; J: TRBJ2-7; size: -; CDR3: CASSLSPLAGTYEQYF; DNA: TGTGCCAGCAGTTTATCTCCCCTAGCGGGGACCTACGAGCAGTACTTC
length: 18; D: TRBD2; V: TRBV4-3; J: TRBJ2-5; size: few; CDR3: CASSLSGKIAGGGETQYF; DNA: TGCGCCAGCAGCCTCTCCGGGAAGATAGCGGGAGGCGGGGAGACCCAGTACTTC
length: 16; D: -; V: TRBV18; J: TRBJ2-5; size: -; CDR3: CASSPLSGTNQETQYF; DNA: TGTGCCAGCTCACCACTGAGCGGGACAAACCAAGAGACCCAGTACTTC
length: 16; D: -; V: TRBV9; J: TRBJ2-1; size: -; CDR3: CASSTTRRISYNEQFF; DNA: TGTGCCAGCAGCACTACAAGGAGGATCTCCTACAACGAGCAGTTCTTC
length: 16; D: -; V: TRBV15; J: TRBJ2-7; size: few; CDR3: CATSRDSTRQPYEQYF; DNA: TGTGCCACCAGCAGAGATTCAACCAGGCAGCCCTACGAGCAGTACTTC
length: 15; D: -; V: TRBV28; J: TRBJ1-5; size: few; CDR3: CASSFYYRVYQPQHF; DNA: TGTGCCAGCAGTTTTTATTACAGGGTCTATCAGCCCCAGCATTTT
length: 14; D: TRBD1; V: TRBV28; J: TRBJ2-5; size: few; CDR3: CASSLQGARETQYF; DNA: TGTGCCAGCAGTCTACAGGGGGCTCGAGAGACCCAGTACTTC
length: 13; D: TRBD2; V: TRBV9; J: TRBJ2-7; size: few; CDR3: CASSISGGSEQYF; DNA: TGTGCCAGCAGCATATCGGGAGGATCTGAGCAGTACTTC
length: 15; D: -; V: TRBV4-2; J: TRBJ2-2; size: -; CDR3: CASSTGSANTGELFF; DNA: TGTGCCAGCTCCACAGGGAGCGCGAACACCGGGGAGCTGTTTTTT
length: 13; D: -; V: TRBV11-3; J: TRBJ1-6; size: -; CDR3: CASSLGRGSPLHF; DNA: TGTGCCAGCAGCTTAGGGAGGGGTTCACCCCTCCACTTT
length: 14; D: -; V: TRBV7-2; J: TRBJ1-1; size: few; CDR3: CASSLQGTNTEAFF; DNA: TGTGCCAGCAGCTTACAGGGGACGAACACTGAAGCTTTCTTT
length: 16; D: -; V: TRBV7-7; J: TRBJ2-5; size: few; CDR3: CASSLDGLSGEGTQYF; DNA: TGTGCTAGCAGCTTAGACGGCCTTTCGGGGGAAGGGACCCAGTACTTC
length: 13; D: TRBD2; V: TRBV29-1; J: TRBJ2-2; size: -; CDR3: CSVSTSGNWELFF; DNA: TGCAGCGTTTCAACTAGCGGGAACTGGGAGCTGTTTTTT
length: 13; D: -; V: TRBV18; J: TRBJ1-1; size: few; CDR3: CASSANRDTEAFF; DNA: TGTGCCAGCTCAGCAAACCGGGACACTGAAGCTTTCTTT
length: 14; D: -; V: TRBV30; J: TRBJ2-3; size: -; CDR3: CAWRDTGGTDTQYF; DNA: TGTGCCTGGAGAGATACGGGGGGCACAGATACGCAGTATTTT
length: 18; D: TRBD2; V: TRBV7-9; J: TRBJ2-7; size: -; CDR3: CASSLASSSSGTRFEQYF; DNA: TGTGCCAGCAGCTTAGCGAGCTCCTCTAGCGGCACAAGATTCGAGCAGTACTTC
length: 13; D: -; V: TRBV6-5; J: TRBJ2-1; size: few; CDR3: CASSLTPVGEQFF; DNA: TGTGCCAGCAGTTTGACACCGGTAGGCGAGCAGTTCTTC
length: 20; D: TRBD2; V: TRBV9; J: TRBJ2-1; size: few; CDR3: CASSASLGLAGGNSYNEQFF; DNA: TGTGCCAGCAGCGCGAGCCTGGGACTAGCGGGGGGAAACTCCTACAATGAGCAGTTCTTC
length: 14; D: -; V: TRBV27; J: TRBJ2-1; size: -; CDR3: CASRGAETYNEQFF; DNA: TGTGCCAGCAGGGGAGCGGAGACCTACAATGAGCAGTTCTTC
length: 14; D: -; V: TRBV7-9; J: TRBJ1-2; size: once; CDR3: CASSLVGTRSRYTF; DNA: TGTGCCAGCAGCTTAGTAGGGACACGCTCCCGCTACACCTTC
length: 11; D: -; V: TRBV11-3; J: TRBJ2-2; size: -; CDR3: CASSRAGELFF; DNA: TGTGCCAGCAGCCGGGCCGGGGAGCTGTTTTTT
length: 16; D: -; V: TRBV7-9; J: TRBJ2-1; size: -; CDR3: CASSPAPQRRYNEQFF; DNA: TGTGCCAGCAGCCCCGCCCCCCAGCGGAGGTACAATGAGCAGTTCTTC
length: 15; D: -; V: TRBV5-1; J: TRBJ1-1; size: few; CDR3: CASSLERRLIQEAFF; DNA: TGCGCCAGCAGCTTGGAGAGACGACTGATTCAGGAAGCTTTCTTT
length: 14; D: TRBD1; V: TRBV27; J: TRBJ2-7; size: -; CDR3: CASSWDRAAYEQYF; DNA: TGTGCCAGCAGTTGGGACAGGGCAGCCTACGAGCAGTACTTC
length: 17; D: TRBD2; V: TRBV4-3; J: TRBJ2-3; size: -; CDR3: CASSQLTSGAGTDTQYF; DNA: TGCGCCAGCAGCCAACTAACTAGCGGGGCCGGCACAGATACGCAGTATTTT
length: 16; D: TRBD1; V: TRBV18; J: TRBJ1-2; size: -; CDR3: CASSHSGTGITYGYTF; DNA: TGTGCCAGCTCCCATTCCGGGACAGGGATCACCTATGGCTACACCTTC
length: 12; D: -; V: TRBV30; J: TRBJ1-4; size: few; CDR3: CAWSPVNEKLFF; DNA: TGTGCCTGGAGTCCGGTTAATGAAAAACTGTTTTTT
length: 15; D: TRBD1; V: TRBV7-2; J: TRBJ2-7; size: few; CDR3: CASSTTYRGTYEQYF; DNA: TGTGCCAGCAGCACAACCTACAGGGGAACCTACGAGCAGTACTTC
length: 18; D: -; V: TRBV18; J: TRBJ1-5; size: -; CDR3: CASSPTQGLGNSNQPQHF; DNA: TGTGCCAGCTCACCAACGCAGGGGTTGGGGAATAGCAATCAGCCCCAGCATTTT
length: 15; D: -; V: TRBV7-2; J: TRBJ2-5; size: -; CDR3: CASSLVSGKEETQYF; DNA: TGTGCCAGCAGCTTAGTGTCGGGGAAGGAGGAGACCCAGTACTTC
length: 14; D: -; V: TRBV30; J: TRBJ1-2; size: -; CDR3: CAWSSGLADYGYTF; DNA: TGTGCCTGGAGTTCAGGACTGGCAGACTATGGCTACACCTTC
length: 13; D: -; V: TRBV19; J: TRBJ2-4; size: -; CDR3: CASGLGGADIQYF; DNA: TGTGCCAGTGGCCTCGGAGGGGCGGACATTCAGTACTTC
length: 15; D: TRBD1; V: TRBV7-8; J: TRBJ2-7; size: few; CDR3: CASSPGQVRSYEQYF; DNA: TGTGCCAGCAGCCCCGGACAGGTTCGCTCCTACGAGCAGTACTTC
length: 16; D: TRBD1; V: TRBV7-2; J: TRBJ2-1; size: few; CDR3: CASRPKQGPWHNEQFF; DNA: TGTGCCAGCAGACCCAAACAGGGGCCGTGGCACAATGAGCAGTTCTTC
length: 15; D: TRBD1; V: TRBV7-9; J: TRBJ1-4; size: few; CDR3: CASSPGQGRDEKLFF; DNA: TGTGCCAGCAGTCCTGGACAGGGTCGCGATGAAAAACTGTTTTTT
length: 17; D: TRBD1; V: TRBV4-2; J: TRBJ2-1; size: -; CDR3: CASSQAWDSRSYNEQFF; DNA: TGTGCCAGCAGCCAAGCTTGGGACAGCCGCTCCTACAATGAGCAGTTCTTC
length: 13; D: TRBD1; V: TRBV5-1; J: TRBJ2-4; size: few; CDR3: CASSPMDRAIQYF; DNA: TGCGCCAGCAGCCCGATGGACAGGGCCATTCAGTACTTC
length: 12; D: -; V: TRBV19; J: TRBJ1-4; size: -; CDR3: CASSPLREKLFF; DNA: TGTGCCAGTAGTCCCCTCAGGGAAAAACTGTTTTTT
length: 14; D: TRBD1; V: TRBV5-1; J: TRBJ1-5; size: few; CDR3: CASSVGQGNQPQHF; DNA: TGCGCCAGCAGCGTAGGACAGGGCAATCAGCCCCAGCATTTT
length: 13; D: -; V: TRBV19; J: TRBJ1-5; size: -; CDR3: CASSNYRDQPQHF; DNA: TGTGCCAGTAGTAATTACAGGGATCAGCCCCAGCATTTT
length: 15; D: TRBD1; V: TRBV6-1; J: TRBJ2-7; size: -; CDR3: CASTRTGQVGYEQYF; DNA: TGTGCCAGCACCAGGACGGGACAGGTCGGCTACGAGCAGTACTTC
length: 14; D: -; V: TRBV5-1; J: TRBJ1-1; size: few; CDR3: CASSLRTSADEAFF; DNA: TGCGCCAGCAGCTTACGTACAAGCGCTGATGAAGCTTTCTTT
length: 15; D: TRBD2; V: TRBV7-3; J: TRBJ2-5; size: -; CDR3: CASSFLAGGQETQYF; DNA: TGTGCCAGCAGCTTCCTAGCGGGGGGCCAAGAGACCCAGTACTTC
length: 16; D: TRBD1; V: TRBV7-3; J: TRBJ1-3; size: few; CDR3: CASSLMGQDSGNTIYF; DNA: TGTGCCAGCAGCTTAATGGGACAGGATTCTGGAAACACCATATATTTT
length: 11; D: -; V: TRBV7-3; J: TRBJ2-7; size: -; CDR3: CASSTAYEQYF; DNA: TGTGCCAGCAGTACAGCCTACGAGCAGTACTTC
length: 17; D: TRBD1; V: TRBV27; J: TRBJ2-4; size: few; CDR3: CASSLDFPRGSKNIQYF; DNA: TGTGCCAGCAGTTTAGATTTTCCCAGGGGGTCCAAAAACATTCAGTACTTC
length: 17; D: TRBD1; V: TRBV5-4; J: TRBJ1-6; size: once; CDR3: CASSTPRKQGMNSPLHF; DNA: TGTGCCAGCAGCACCCCCCGTAAACAGGGGATGAATTCACCCCTCCACTTT
length: 11; D: TRBD2; V: TRBV30; J: TRBJ2-1; size: -; CDR3: CAWRTSGGQFF; DNA: TGTGCCTGGAGGACTAGCGGGGGGCAGTTCTTC
length: 14; D: TRBD2; V: TRBV4-3; J: TRBJ2-5; size: few; CDR3: CASSRTSGRKTQYF; DNA: TGCGCCAGCAGCCGGACTAGCGGGAGGAAGACCCAGTACTTC
length: 16; D: -; V: TRBV7-3; J: TRBJ2-3; size: -; CDR3: CASSLSPERFTDTQYF; DNA: TGTGCCAGCAGCTTATCCCCGGAGCGGTTCACAGATACGCAGTATTTT
length: 18; D: -; V: TRBV19; J: TRBJ1-2; size: -; CDR3: CASIGVGGPLTPNYGYTF; DNA: TGTGCCAGTATCGGAGTGGGGGGACCCCTGACCCCTAACTATGGCTACACCTTC